These 30 T cell receptor beta chains originate from one sample sequenced in a study of T cell changes during pregnancy in multiple sclerosis. Data came from immunoSEQ multiplex PCR; TCRdb stores just in-frame clones and leaves some out. The sample includes 61,000 or so clones, roughly 95% of them seen just once. The source material was CD4+ T cells from peripheral blood mononuclear cells, sampled before pregnancy. The receptor set was obtained from a female donor with multiple sclerosis, enrolled in a pregnancy study.

V gene TRBV7-9 combines with J gene TRBJ2-3; 13 bases are a match to TRBD2. The germline CDR1 and CDR2 sequences are SEHNR and FQNEAQ (reference sequence). V trimming: 2 bases; J trimming: 0 bases; junction bases outside the gene matches: 8. CDR3 length: 19 amino acids. Here the CDR3 reads CASSLFGLAGEGSTDTQYF. The CDR3 DNA sequence: TGTGCCAGCAGCTTATTTGGACTAGCGGGGGAGGGTAGCACAGATACGCAGTATTTT.

The gene calls are TRBV11-3 and TRBJ2-1; 7 nucleotides align to TRBD2. Trimming at V came to 6 bases and at J to 1 base, leaving 12 bases not matched to a gene. The CDR3 has 17 residues. Per germline, CDR1 SGHNT and CDR2 YENEEA. In nucleotides, the CDR3 is TGTGCCAGCAGAGGGTGCGGGCTAGCGGTGTCCTACAATGAGCAGTTCTTC. It specifies CASRGCGLAVSYNEQFF.

The chain recombines TRBV5-1 with TRBJ2-4; 9 bases fit TRBD2. The CDR3 is 16 amino acids. V was pared by 4 bases and J by 1 base, with 6 bases of the junction left unmatched. Germline lookup yields CDR1 SGHRS and CDR2 YFSETQ. The CDR3 loop is CASSGVAGVAKNIQYF. CDR3 DNA sequence: TGCGCCAGCAGCGGAGTAGCGGGAGTTGCCAAAAACATTCAGTACTTC.

V is TRBV5-6 and J is TRBJ1-2, with 7 nucleotides matching TRBD1. This CDR3 region has 14 residues. Per germline, CDR1 SGHDT and CDR2 YYEEEE. V dropped 4 bases and J dropped 4; count of bases not matched to a gene: 7. The CDR3 protein is CASSASGQLYGYTF. The CDR3 nucleotides read TGTGCCAGCAGCGCATCGGGACAGCTCTATGGCTACACCTTC.

This rearrangement joins TRBV11-2 to TRBJ2-3; possible D gene TRBD2, 7 bases. The length of the CDR3 is 15 residues. Germline V gene data show CDR1 as SGHAT and CDR2 as FQNNGV. V was shortened by 0 bases and J by 6 bases, with 13 bases between the two germline ends. DNA of the CDR3: TGTGCCAGCAGCTTAGATTGGGGGGGGCTTGATACGCAGTATTTT. Translated: CASSLDWGGLDTQYF. Using reference TRBV11-2 and TRBJ2-3 for the parts outside the CDR3, the full variable domain is EAGVAQSPRYKIIEKRQSVAFWCNPISGHATLYWYQQILGQGPKLLIQFQNNGVVDDSQLPKDRFSAERLKGVDSTLKIQPAKLEDSAVYLCASSLDWGGLDTQYFGPGTRLTVL.

The genes are TRBV27 and TRBJ1-1, with D maybe TRBD1 (5 bases). The CDR3 loop spans 15 amino acids. Trimming removed 5 bases at V and 3 bases at J, with 16 bases between. In germline, CDR1 is MNHEY, CDR2 SMNVEV (reference sequence). This CDR3 is CASSTQKTGDTEAFF. The CDR3 DNA sequence: TGTGCCAGCAGTACGCAAAAAACGGGGGACACTGAAGCTTTCTTT.

V and J are TRBV14 and TRBJ2-7, with D possibly being TRBD1 (6 bases). The CDR3 loop spans 14 amino acids. Trimming pared 4 bases from V and 0 bases from J, leaving 10 bases between. Germline CDR1 is SGHDN and CDR2 is FVKESK. CDR3 amino acids: CASSPTGISYEQYF. In nucleotides, the CDR3 is TGTGCCAGCAGCCCCACAGGGATCTCCTACGAGCAGTACTTC. Using reference TRBV14 and TRBJ2-7 for the parts outside the CDR3, the full variable domain is EAGVTQFPSHSVIEKGQTVTLRCDPISGHDNLYWYRRVMGKEIKFLLHFVKESKQDESGMPNNRFLAERTGGTYSTLKVQPAELEDSGVYFCASSPTGISYEQYFGPGTRLTVT.

The chain recombines TRBV7-2 with TRBJ2-1; 14 bases map to TRBD2. Germline trimming cut 4 bases from V and 9 bases from J; bases unmatched to any gene: 5. The CDR3 runs 15 residues. Germline V lookup: CDR1 SGHTA, CDR2 FQGNSA. The CDR3 nucleotides read TGTGCCAGCAGCTGGGGGACTAGCGGGAGCGTTGAGCAGTTCTTC. It translates to CASSWGTSGSVEQFF. The full variable domain, in which reference TRBV7-2 and TRBJ2-1 provide the parts outside the CDR3, is GAGVSQSPSNKVTEKGKDVELRCDPISGHTALYWYRQSLGQGLEFLIYFQGNSAPDKSGLPSDRFSAERTGGSVSTLTIQRTQQEDSAVYLCASSWGTSGSVEQFFGPGTRLTVL.

The rearrangement links TRBV5-4 to TRBJ2-2, with 10 bases fitting TRBD2. This CDR3 comprises 15 residues. The J segment lost 5 bases and the V segment lost 3 bases, leaving 4 bases of the junction unmatched. The germline gives CDR1 SGHNT, CDR2 YYREEE (reference sequence). CDR3: CASSSSGRVTGELFF. CDR3 DNA sequence: TGTGCCAGCAGCTCTAGCGGGAGAGTAACCGGGGAGCTGTTTTTT.

The chain joins TRBV5-4 to TRBJ2-1; 8 bases are shared with TRBD2. The CDR3 consists of 16 residues. After removal of 0 bases from V and 7 bases from J, the junction contained 9 bases not matched to a gene. Germline loops: CDR1 SGHNT, CDR2 YYREEE (reference sequence). The chain's CDR3 is CASSLASGGLWNEQFF. The CDR3 DNA sequence: TGTGCCAGCAGCTTGGCGTCGGGAGGGCTATGGAATGAGCAGTTCTTC.

A few counts support this clone. This chain connects TRBV19 to TRBJ1-4; D uncertain. The CDR3 has 14 amino acids. The germline V gene has CDR1 LNHDA and CDR2 SQIVND (reference sequence). The germline V and J ends were trimmed by 5 bases and 8 bases, with 15 bases remaining between them. For the CDR3, the DNA is TGTGCCAGTAGTGGCAGACATGAAAGGGAAAAACTGTTTTTT. It translates to CASSGRHEREKLFF.

The chain couples TRBV5-4 to TRBJ2-2; maybe TRBD1 (5 bases). Germline assignment: CDR1 SGHNT and CDR2 YYREEE (reference sequence). Trimming took 0 bases from V and 6 from J, leaving 15 bases between them. The CDR3 runs 16 residues. DNA of the CDR3: TGTGCCAGCAGCTTGGCCGGGCAGGGTGGGGCCGGGGAGCTGTTTTTT. Translating it yields CASSLAGQGGAGELFF. The complete variable domain, with remaining parts taken from reference TRBV5-4 and TRBJ2-2, reads ETGVTQSPTHLIKTRGQQVTLRCSSQSGHNTVSWYQQALGQGPQFIFQYYREEENGRGNFPPRFSGLQFPNYSSELNVNALELDDSALYLCASSLAGQGGAGELFFGEGSRLTVL.

Concerning this clone itself: This sample includes further DNA sequences coding for the same CDR3. The V call is TRBV30, the J call TRBJ2-3; D call uncertain. This CDR3 region has 12 residues. V gave up 2 bases and J gave up 1 base, with 4 bases separating them. From germline, CDR1 is GTSNPN and CDR2 SVGIG (reference sequence). The DNA for the CDR3 is TGTGCCTGGAGTCGTGGCACAGATACGCAGTATTTT. Its protein is CAWSRGTDTQYF.

V gene TRBV4-1 combines with J gene TRBJ2-2; 9 nucleotides agree with TRBD2. The trim removed 3 bases at V and 5 bases at J, leaving 10 bases unmatched. Germline values: CDR1 MGHRA, CDR2 YSYEKL. This CDR3 is 17 amino acids long. The CDR3 loop is CASSQRVAGVGTGELFF. Written as DNA, the CDR3 is TGCGCCAGCAGCCAGAGAGTAGCGGGAGTTGGGACCGGGGAGCTGTTTTTT.

The chain employs TRBV18 and TRBJ2-5; weak D call: TRBD2 (6 bases). The CDR3 contains 15 residues. Trimming pared 3 bases from V and 0 bases from J, leaving 11 bases between. The germline CDR1 and CDR2 sequences are KGHSH and LQKENI. CDR3 sequence (DNA): TGTGCCAGCTCACCTTGGAGGGACTACCAAGAGACCCAGTACTTC. Translation: CASSPWRDYQETQYF.

This chain joins TRBV6-5 and TRBJ2-7; 7 bases map to TRBD2. Germline V gene sequence: CDR1 MNHEY, CDR2 SVGAGI. This CDR3 has 15 residues. V lost 0 bases and J lost 3; bases outside the gene matches: 5. CDR3 coding DNA: TGTGCCAGCAGTTACTCTCGGATAGCGGGCTACGAGCAGTACTTC. Translating it yields CASSYSRIAGYEQYF.

The rearrangement uses TRBV15 and TRBJ1-4; D is ambiguous. This CDR3 comprises 13 residues. The germline CDR1 and CDR2 sequences are LNHNV and YYDKDF (reference sequence). Between the trimmed V and J ends, which lost 0 bases and 7 bases, there was a span of 6 bases. For the CDR3, the DNA is TGTGCCACCAGCAGAGATCTAGCTGAAAAACTGTTTTTT. Residues: CATSRDLAEKLFF.

The chain couples TRBV5-6 to TRBJ2-5, with TRBD2 matching over 9 bases. This CDR3 contains 14 residues. V gave up 2 bases and J gave up 5 bases; unmatched junction bases: 4. The V gene's germline CDR1 is SGHDT and CDR2 YYEEEE. CDR3 DNA sequence: TGTGCCAGCAGCTTTGGCGGGAGGGGGGAGACCCAGTACTTC. It codes for CASSFGGRGETQYF.

The V and J genes are TRBV6-4 and TRBJ2-1; tentatively, D is TRBD2 (5 bases). This CDR3 is built from 11 residues. The V end lost 6 bases, the J end lost 8 bases, and 8 bases lay between the germline ends. The germline gives CDR1 MRHNA, CDR2 SNTAGT. DNA of the CDR3: TGTGCCAGCAGCGCCGGGGATGAGCAGTTCTTC. Its translation is CASSAGDEQFF.

The V and J genes are TRBV5-4 and TRBJ2-1; maybe TRBD1 (5 bases). This CDR3 contains 16 residues. Germline V CDR1 and CDR2: SGHNT, YYREEE (reference sequence). Trimming cost V 4 bases and J 0 bases, with 14 bases left between them. The CDR3 spells CASSQGAASSYNEQFF. Here the CDR3 DNA reads TGTGCCAGCAGCCAGGGCGCGGCGAGCTCCTACAATGAGCAGTTCTTC.

The chain joins TRBV19 to TRBJ1-1; 7 bases line up with TRBD1. This CDR3 region has 15 residues. Germline CDR1 LNHDA, CDR2 SQIVND (reference sequence). V dropped 5 bases and J dropped 0; count of bases not matched to a gene: 6. Written as DNA, the CDR3 is TGTGCCAGTAGTGTAACAGGGGACATGAACACTGAAGCTTTCTTT. Translated, it gives CASSVTGDMNTEAFF. Full variable domain (outside the CDR3, taken from reference TRBV19 and TRBJ1-1): DGGITQSPKYLFRKEGQNVTLSCEQNLNHDAMYWYRQDPGQGLRLIYYSQIVNDFQKGDIAEGYSVSREKKESFPLTVTSAQKNPTAFYLCASSVTGDMNTEAFFGQGTRLTVV.

CDR3 amino acids: CASSLRAGGRSYNEQFF. CDR3 coding DNA: TGTGCCAGCAGCTTGCGTGCGGGAGGTAGATCCTACAATGAGCAGTTCTTC. The chain is built from TRBV5-6 and TRBJ2-1; 8 bases align to TRBD2. The germline CDR1 and CDR2 sequences are SGHDT and YYEEEE. The CDR3 runs to 17 residues. V shed 1 base, J shed 1 base, and the junction held 7 bases outside the gene matches.

This clone was observed a single time. This chain connects TRBV18 to TRBJ2-5, with a weak D call TRBD1 (6 bases). The germline CDR1 and CDR2 sequences are KGHSH and LQKENI. This CDR3 contains 17 residues. With 1 base removed from V and 0 bases from J, the gap between germline ends came to 15 bases. The CDR3 is CASSPLRPGQNQETQYF. DNA of the CDR3: TGTGCCAGCTCACCACTTCGACCTGGACAGAACCAAGAGACCCAGTACTTC.

J is TRBJ2-4 and V is TRBV18; tentative D call: TRBD1 (6 bases). This CDR3 comprises 17 residues. Germline V gene sequence: CDR1 KGHSH, CDR2 LQKENI. Trimming removed 2 bases from V and 0 bases from J, with 14 bases in between. CDR3 region: CASSPTGQTLAKNIQYF. For the CDR3, the DNA is TGTGCCAGCTCACCAACAGGACAGACTCTAGCCAAAAACATTCAGTACTTC. The variable domain in full, completed from reference TRBV18 and TRBJ2-4, reads NAGVMQNPRHLVRRRGQEARLRCSPMKGHSHVYWYRQLPEEGLKFMVYLQKENIIDESGMPKERFSAEFPKEGPSILRIQQVVRGDSAAYFCASSPTGQTLAKNIQYFGAGTRLSVL.

The chain employs TRBV6-5 and TRBJ2-7; 7 nucleotides match TRBD2. V gave up 9 bases and J gave up 3 bases; unmatched junction bases: 5. CDR1 MNHEY and CDR2 SVGAGI come from the germline V gene. This CDR3 has 12 residues. This CDR3 reads CASASGIYEQYF. The CDR3 coding sequence is TGTGCCAGTGCGAGCGGGATCTACGAGCAGTACTTC.

The V gene is TRBV6-1, the J gene TRBJ2-7, with D tentatively TRBD2 (5 bases). This CDR3 is 11 amino acids long. Deletions cut 0 bases from V and 12 bases from J, with 9 bases between. The germline V gene encodes CDR1 MNHNS and CDR2 SASEGT. The CDR3 loop is CASSEAWESYF. CDR3 nucleotide sequence: TGTGCCAGCAGTGAAGCTTGGGAGTCGTACTTC.

The chain recombines TRBV30 with TRBJ1-1; 7 bases agree with TRBD1. CDR1 and CDR2 from the germline V gene are GTSNPN and SVGIG (reference sequence). This CDR3 is 15 amino acids long. V lost 3 bases, J lost 0 bases, and 7 bases stayed unmatched. The DNA for the CDR3 is TGTGCCTGGAGACCCTACAGGGGTATGAACACTGAAGCTTTCTTT. This sequence encodes CAWRPYRGMNTEAFF. The variable domain in full, with the rest retrieved from reference TRBV30 and TRBJ1-1, is SQTIHQWPATLVQPVGSPLSLECTVEGTSNPNLYWYRQAAGRGLQLLFYSVGIGQISSEVPQNLSASRPQDRQFILSSKKLLLSDSGFYLCAWRPYRGMNTEAFFGQGTRLTVV.

CDR3 region: CASSPGGLNTGELFF. The CDR3 region has the DNA TGTGCCAGCAGCCCAGGGGGCCTGAACACCGGGGAGCTGTTTTTT. The chain carries TRBV5-4 and TRBJ2-2; TRBD1 matches 8 bases. The CDR3 totals 15 residues. V gave up 4 bases and J gave up 1 base; unmatched junction bases: 3. Germline values: CDR1 SGHNT, CDR2 YYREEE (reference sequence). The full variable domain, rest sourced from reference TRBV5-4 and TRBJ2-2, is ETGVTQSPTHLIKTRGQQVTLRCSSQSGHNTVSWYQQALGQGPQFIFQYYREEENGRGNFPPRFSGLQFPNYSSELNVNALELDDSALYLCASSPGGLNTGELFFGEGSRLTVL.

This chain connects TRBV7-9 to TRBJ2-1, with TRBD1 matching over 10 bases. The CDR3 loop spans 16 amino acids. CDR1 is SEHNR and CDR2 is FQNEAQ in the germline V gene (reference sequence). V shed 5 bases, J shed 8 bases, and the junction held 12 bases outside the gene matches. The CDR3 bases are TGTGCCAGCAGCCGTTCCGGACAGGGGGGTTTAGATGAGCAGTTCTTC. It encodes CASSRSGQGGLDEQFF.

This clone occurred once. The chain has TRBV10-3 and TRBJ2-7; unclear D gene. Per the germline V gene, CDR1 is ENHRY and CDR2 is SYGVKD. V gave up 4 bases and J gave up 7 bases, with 17 bases separating them. This CDR3 comprises 14 residues. CDR3 residues: CAISAEIVSGEQYF. In nucleotides, the CDR3 is TGTGCCATCAGTGCTGAAATTGTATCGGGTGAGCAGTACTTC.